Presented here are 13 T cell receptor beta chains from one specimen sequenced in a study of Ad26.COV2.S vaccination and SARS-CoV-2 variants. Repertoires were generated with immunoSEQ multiplex PCR, while TCRdb's copy carries only in-frame clones and drops some. Of about 400,000 clones listed, 92% were seen once; the top ten hold over 1.5%. Treatment indicated: around 19 received Ad26.COV2.S at low or high dose, single or two shots; five or six received placebo; per-sample allocation not given. Collection of samples fell on day 63 after the first vaccine or placebo injection. Source: peripheral blood, taken in a trial of Ad26.COV2.S vaccine versus placebo. The receptors originated from a person between 18 and 59 years old who received the Ad26.COV2.S COVID-19 vaccine or a placebo.

The chain is built from TRBV4-3 and TRBJ1-3; D is unclear. Trimming removed 5 bases at V and 2 bases at J, with 13 bases between. The CDR3 sequence is 15 residues long. Germline assignment: CDR1 LGHNA and CDR2 YSLEER. CDR3 DNA sequence: TGCGCCAGCAGCACCCGTTGGGGTACTGGAAACACCATATATTTT. Translating gives CASSTRWGTGNTIYF.

The chain links TRBV30 to TRBJ2-7; 8 positions match TRBD2. After removal of 4 bases from V and 2 bases from J, the junction contained 13 bases not matched to a gene. Germline V CDR1 and CDR2: GTSNPN, SVGIG (reference sequence). The CDR3 has 16 residues. In DNA, the CDR3 is TGTGCCTGGACCCCCCGGGGCGGACTAGCTACCTACGAGCAGTACTTC. Its translation: CAWTPRGGLATYEQYF.

The chain is built from TRBV6-2 or TRBV6-3 and TRBJ2-3; TRBD2 matches 9 bases. This CDR3 spans 16 amino acids. CDR1 and CDR2 (germline): MNHEY, SVGEGT. The ends lost 2 bases at V and 6 bases at J; junction bases unmatched: 9. CDR3 sequence (DNA): TGTGCCAGCAGTTACGTGGCGGGGGGGCCGAGGGATACGCAGTATTTT. Amino acids: CASSYVAGGPRDTQYF.

V is TRBV4-3 and J is TRBJ2-2; 11 bases are a match to TRBD2. CDR3 length equals 18 residues. Germline CDR1 reads LGHNA; CDR2 reads YSLEER. The V gene end was trimmed by 0 bases and the J gene end by 4 bases; junction bases not matched to a gene: 7. CDR3 in DNA: TGCGCCAGCAGCCAAGATTCGGGGCTAGCGGGGGGCACCGGGGAGCTGTTTTTT. This translates into CASSQDSGLAGGTGELFF.

The J gene is TRBJ2-7, the V gene TRBV4-3; D unclear. V was clipped by 0 bases and J by 6 bases, with 9 bases between them. Germline values: CDR1 LGHNA, CDR2 YSLEER. This CDR3 spans 13 amino acids. CDR3 residues: CASSQEGWAEQYF. In DNA form, the CDR3 reads TGCGCCAGCAGCCAAGAAGGCTGGGCCGAGCAGTACTTC.

The V gene is TRBV3-1 (or the pseudogene TRBV3-2), the J gene TRBJ2-1; D is perhaps TRBD1 (5 bases). The CDR3 is made up of 15 amino acids. V was pared by 4 bases and J by 2 bases, with 12 bases between. The germline gives CDR1 LGHDT, CDR2 YNNKEL (reference sequence). In DNA form, the CDR3 reads TGTGCCAGCAGCCGGCTGGACACGACCTACAATGAGCAGTTCTTC. Translation gives CASSRLDTTYNEQFF.

A word on this clone: At the DNA level, this CDR3 is encoded by other sequences in the same sample as well. The rearrangement joins TRBV5-1 to TRBJ2-6, with D unclear. With 0 bases removed from V and 0 bases from J, the gap between germline ends came to 4 bases. This CDR3 spans 15 amino acids. Germline assignment: CDR1 SGHRS and CDR2 YFSETQ. The CDR3 region is CASSLATSGANVLTF. For the CDR3, the DNA is TGCGCCAGCAGCTTGGCCACCTCTGGGGCCAACGTCCTGACTTTC. Supplemented by reference TRBV5-1 and TRBJ2-6, the full variable domain reads KAGVTQTPRYLIKTRGQQVTLSCSPISGHRSVSWYQQTPGQGLQFLFEYFSETQRNKGNFPGRFSGRQFSNSRSEMNVSTLELGDSALYLCASSLATSGANVLTFGAGSRLTVL.

The CDR3 DNA follows: TGTGCCAGCAGCTTAGACAGAGGGGCCAACGTCCTGACTTTC. Translated, it gives CASSLDRGANVLTF. The chain links TRBV7-2 to TRBJ2-6; D is undetermined. Germline CDR1 SGHTA, CDR2 FQGNSA. The CDR3 length is 14 residues. The V end lost 1 base, the J end lost 4 bases, and 5 bases lay between the germline ends.

This chain links TRBV4-1 with TRBJ1-1; D is uncertain. Per the germline V gene, CDR1 is MGHRA and CDR2 is YSYEKL. V was trimmed by 2 bases and J by 4 bases, leaving 14 bases between them. The CDR3 has 15 residues. The chain's CDR3 is CASSQYSVLSTEAFF. CDR3 DNA sequence: TGCGCCAGCAGCCAATATAGCGTTCTTTCCACTGAAGCTTTCTTT.

V gene TRBV7-6 combines with J gene TRBJ2-7, with D unresolved. The CDR3 consists of 13 residues. The V and J ends lost 0 bases and 3 bases respectively, with 6 bases between them. Germline CDR1 reads SGHVS; CDR2 reads FNYEAQ. In nucleotides, the CDR3 is TGTGCCAGCAGCTTAGCGACAAGCTACGAGCAGTACTTC. It encodes CASSLATSYEQYF.

V and J are TRBV9 and TRBJ2-1, with D perhaps matching TRBD2 (5 bases). The germline V gene has CDR1 SGDLS and CDR2 YYNGEE. Trimming cost V 0 bases and J 9 bases, with 13 bases left between them. The CDR3 loop spans 14 amino acids. The CDR3 coding sequence is TGTGCCAGCAGCGTAGCGGGGTCCCCGGGTGAGCAGTTCTTC. It encodes CASSVAGSPGEQFF.

The chain links TRBV6-1 to TRBJ1-5, with D possibly matching TRBD1 (6 bases). The germline V gene has CDR1 MNHNS and CDR2 SASEGT. The CDR3 has 14 residues. Trimming stripped 1 base from V and 6 bases from J, with 10 bases between. The CDR3 coding sequence is TGTGCCAGCAGTGAAGGGGGGGCCGTTCAGCCCCAGCATTTT. Translating gives CASSEGGAVQPQHF.

This clone was seen more than once but under ten times. The chain couples TRBV4-1 to TRBJ2-1; a weak D match, TRBD2 (5 bases). The germline V and J ends were trimmed by 0 bases and 2 bases, with 8 bases remaining between them. The CDR3 loop spans 15 amino acids. Germline CDR1 is MGHRA and CDR2 is YSYEKL. The CDR3 DNA follows: TGCGCCAGCAGCCAAGAGAGGGAAACCTACAATGAGCAGTTCTTC. This codes for CASSQERETYNEQFF.